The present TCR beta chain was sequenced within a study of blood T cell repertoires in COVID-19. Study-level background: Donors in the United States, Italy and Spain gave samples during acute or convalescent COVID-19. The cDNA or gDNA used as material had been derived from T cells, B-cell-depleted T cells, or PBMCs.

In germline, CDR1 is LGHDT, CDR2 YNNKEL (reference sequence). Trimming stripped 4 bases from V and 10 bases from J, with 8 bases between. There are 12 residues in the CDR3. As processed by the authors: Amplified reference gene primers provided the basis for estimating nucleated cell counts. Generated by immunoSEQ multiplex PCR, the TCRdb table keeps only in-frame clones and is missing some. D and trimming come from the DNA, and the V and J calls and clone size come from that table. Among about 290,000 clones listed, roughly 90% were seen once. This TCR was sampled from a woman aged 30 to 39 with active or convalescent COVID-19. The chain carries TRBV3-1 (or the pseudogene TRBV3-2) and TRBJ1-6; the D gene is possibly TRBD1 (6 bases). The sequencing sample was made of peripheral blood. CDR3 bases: TGTGCCAGCAGCCTACAGGGATCACCCCTCCACTTT. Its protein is CASSLQGSPLHF.